These T cell receptor beta chains were read from a single sample in a study of blood T cell repertoires in COVID-19. Sequenced by immunoSEQ multiplex PCR; TCRdb stores in-frame clones only, minus some. This table holds approximately 80,000 clones, around 90% found once. Sequenced material: peripheral blood. The source is a woman in her forties or fifties in a cohort sampled during active COVID-19. Each CDR3 is given with its conserved first and last residue. The D gene is left open where the match is weak. Clone size is not always given. Where it is, it says once, few, many or a class for expanded clones.

>NA|NA|TRBV11-2|TRBJ1-1
TGTGCCAGCAGCTTAATCGGGAGCTCGGGGACTGAAGCTTTCTTT
CASSLIGSSGTEAFF
>TRBD1|NA|TRBV7-9|TRBJ1-1
TGTGCCAGCAGCTTACTTGTAGGGACAGGGGTGAACACTGAAGCTTTCTTT
CASSLLVGTGVNTEAFF
>TRBD1|NA|TRBV6-5|TRBJ1-2
TGTGCCAGCATGCGAGACAGGGCTACCTATGGCTACACCTTC
CASMRDRATYGYTF
>TRBD1|NA|TRBV30|TRBJ2-5
TGTGCCTGGGCGAGGGGACAGGGTCAAGAGACCCAGTACTTC
CAWARGQGQETQYF
>TRBD1|NA|TRBV12-5|TRBJ1-1
TGTGCTAGTGCCAGGGGGACAGTGGTCGAGGCTGAAGCTTTCTTT
CASARGTVVEAEAFF
>TRBD2|NA|TRBV5-4|TRBJ2-3
TGTGCCAGCAGCCTGAAGACTAGCGGGAGCACAGATACGCAGTATTTT
CASSLKTSGSTDTQYF
>NA|once|TRBV7-9|TRBJ1-3
TGTGCCAGCAGCGGCACAGGGAGTTCTGGAAACACCATATATTTT
CASSGTGSSGNTIYF
>NA|NA|TRBV4-2|TRBJ2-7
TGTGCCAGCAGCCAAGCAGAGGGCGTCTCCTACGAGCAGTACTTC
CASSQAEGVSYEQYF
>NA|once|TRBV5-8|TRBJ2-7
TGTGCCAGCAGACGGACAGCTCGCTACGAGCAGTACTTC
CASRRTARYEQYF
>TRBD2|NA|TRBV5-1|TRBJ2-1
TGCGCCAGCAGCTCGGCTAGCGGTTCATTCGTCTCCTACAATGAGCAGTTCTTC
CASSSASGSFVSYNEQFF
>NA|NA|TRBV21-1|TRBJ2-3
TGTGCCAGCAGAGAGGGGCTAGCGGGAGGAAAGAACACAGATACGCAGTATTTT
CASREGLAGGKNTDTQYF
>TRBD2|NA|TRBV18|TRBJ2-2
TGTGCCAGCTCACTTACTAGCGGAGGAATCGGAGGCACCGGGGAGCTGTTTTTT
CASSLTSGGIGGTGELFF
>NA|NA|TRBV11-2|TRBJ2-7
TGTGCCAGCAGCTTACACTTACGTGGAGGGGTCTACGAGCAGTACTTC
CASSLHLRGGVYEQYF
>TRBD1|NA|TRBV11-2|TRBJ1-3
TGTGCCAGCAGCGCAGGGGGGTCTTCGGGAAACACCATATATTTT
CASSAGGSSGNTIYF
>NA|few|TRBV14|TRBJ1-2
TGTGCCAGCAGCCAATCTTCGGGGTGGAACTATGGCTACACCTTC
CASSQSSGWNYGYTF
>TRBD1|NA|TRBV7-2|TRBJ2-7
TGTGCCAGCAGCCAAACGACAGGGATCTACGAGCAGTACTTC
CASSQTTGIYEQYF
>TRBD1|NA|TRBV2|TRBJ2-7
TGTGCCAGCAGGGACAGGGAGCAGTACTTC
CASRDREQYF
>TRBD2|NA|TRBV11-2|TRBJ2-1
TGTGCCTCGGGAGGGGCGGAGTACAATGAGCAGTTCTTC
CASGGAEYNEQFF